The next 3 T cell receptor beta chains were all read from a single sample in a study of regulatory T cells in long-lasting Graves disease. Relying on iRepertoire HTBI primers and Arm-PCR of CDR3 regions, the team built TCR beta libraries. TCRdb used MiXCR to reprocess the multiplex PCR reads, holding one entry per CDR3 protein. The table has some 420,000 distinct CDR3 sequences, under 25% seen once. Time point: persistent/refractory GD, antithyroid drugs over 5 years with positive TRAb. The authors made the TCR library using RNA they extracted from PBMCs. Specimen: peripheral blood mononuclear cells (PBMCs), collected when the disease was refractory, from a patient treated with antithyroid drugs. The receptor source for this set is a female donor with Graves disease.

Only a few counts were recorded for this clonotype. The V and J genes are TRBV12-3 or TRBV12-4 and TRBJ2-1, with 9 bases lining up with TRBD2. There are 19 residues in the CDR3. The V and J ends lost 1 base and 7 bases, in that order; junction bases with no gene match: 17. CDR3 amino acids: CASSLGDVSGSGASNEQFF. CDR3 DNA sequence: TGTGCCAGCAGTTTAGGGGATGTTAGCGGGAGTGGGGCCTCGAATGAGCAGTTCTTC.

Many counts were recorded for this clonotype. The V gene is TRBV24-1, the J gene TRBJ1-5, with D possibly matching TRBD1 (5 bases). CDR1 and CDR2 from the germline V gene are KGHDR and SFDVKD. V was clipped by 10 bases and J by 7 bases, with 19 bases between them. CDR3 size: 14 residues. The CDR3 loop is CATSRDPGGQPQHF. CDR3 nucleotides: TGTGCCACATCCCGGGACCCTGGGGGACAGCCCCAGCATTTT.

The sample holds a few counts of this clonotype. The chain carries TRBV11-1 and TRBJ1-3; a weak D match, TRBD1 (5 bases). Trimming stripped 3 bases from V and 7 bases from J, with 13 bases between. The V gene's germline CDR1 is SGHAT and CDR2 FQDESV (reference sequence). The CDR3 length is 14 residues. For the CDR3, the DNA is TGTGCCAGCAGCTTCGTGGACGGGGGGAACACCATATATTTT. It translates to CASSFVDGGNTIYF.